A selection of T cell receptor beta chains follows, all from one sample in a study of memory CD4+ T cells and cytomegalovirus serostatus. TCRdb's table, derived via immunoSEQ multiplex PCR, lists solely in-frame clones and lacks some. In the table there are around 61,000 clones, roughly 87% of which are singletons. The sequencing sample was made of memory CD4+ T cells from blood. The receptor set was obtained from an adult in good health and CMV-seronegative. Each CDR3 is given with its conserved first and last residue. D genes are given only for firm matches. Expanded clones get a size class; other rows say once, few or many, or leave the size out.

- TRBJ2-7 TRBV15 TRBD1 CATSPGGGQGAYEQYF TGTGCCACCAGCCCAGGGGGAGGACAGGGAGCCTACGAGCAGTACTTC
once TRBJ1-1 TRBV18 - CASSPPRARNTEAFF TGTGCCAGCTCACCACCGAGGGCGAGGAACACTGAAGCTTTCTTT
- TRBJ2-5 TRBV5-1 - CASSLAGTQETQYF TGCGCCAGCAGCTTGGCGGGGACCCAAGAGACCCAGTACTTC
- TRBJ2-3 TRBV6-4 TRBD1 CASSLGQGGTDTQYF TGTGCCAGCAGTCTCGGACAGGGGGGCACAGATACGCAGTATTTT
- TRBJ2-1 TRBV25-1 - CASRVSGGNEQFF TGTGCCAGCAGGGTATCTGGGGGGAATGAGCAGTTCTTC
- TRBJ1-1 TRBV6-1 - CASSGQRNTEAFF TGTGCCAGCAGCGGACAGCGGAACACTGAAGCTTTCTTT
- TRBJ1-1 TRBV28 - CASSLRQSEAFF TGTGCCAGCAGTCTCAGACAGAGTGAAGCTTTCTTT
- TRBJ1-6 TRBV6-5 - CASSYGYSYNSPLHF TGTGCCAGCAGTTATGGGTACTCCTATAATTCACCCCTCCACTTT
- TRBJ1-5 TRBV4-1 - CASSQGRDQPQHF TGCGCCAGCAGCCAAGGTCGGGATCAGCCCCAGCATTTT
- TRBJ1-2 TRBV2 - CASSGLVDGYTF TGTGCCAGCAGTGGTCTAGTCGATGGCTACACCTTC
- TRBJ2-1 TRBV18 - CASSPSEGEQFF TGTGCCAGCTCACCCTCCGAGGGTGAGCAGTTCTTC
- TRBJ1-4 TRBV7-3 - CASPPNEKLFF TGTGCCAGCCCTCCTAATGAAAAACTGTTTTTT
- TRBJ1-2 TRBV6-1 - CASSTTGNYGYTF TGTGCCAGCAGCACCACAGGAAACTATGGCTACACCTTC
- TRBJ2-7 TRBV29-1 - CSVEDQGSHEQYF TGCAGCGTTGAAGATCAGGGGTCCCACGAGCAGTACTTC
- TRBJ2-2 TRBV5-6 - CASSLGGGSNTGELFF TGTGCCAGCAGCTTGGGAGGGGGGTCGAACACCGGGGAGCTGTTTTTT
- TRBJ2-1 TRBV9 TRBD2 CASSPRPGGNEQFF TGTGCCAGCAGCCCCCGTCCCGGGGGGAATGAGCAGTTCTTC
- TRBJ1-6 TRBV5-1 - CASSYLDSPLHF TGCGCCAGCAGCTACCTTGACTCACCCCTCCACTTT
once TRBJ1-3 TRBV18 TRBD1 CASSPPSGTGGNTIYF TGTGCCAGCTCACCACCTTCGGGGACAGGCGGAAACACCATATATTTT
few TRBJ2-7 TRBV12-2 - CASRPPKRAGSYEQYF TGTGCAAGTCGCCCTCCTAAACGGGCTGGGTCCTACGAGCAGTACTTC
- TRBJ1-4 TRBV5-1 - CASSPDFEKLFF TGCGCCAGCAGCCCGGATTTTGAAAAACTGTTTTTT